A selection of T cell receptor beta chains follows, all from one sample in a study of T cells expressing NK-cell markers. TCRdb re-called the 5' RACE reads and shows each CDR3 protein once, DNA omitted. The sample features almost 450,000 distinct CDR3 sequences, with about 7.1% in its top ten. Sequenced sample: blood T cells: a sorted CD56 or NKG2C T cell subset, CD4+ or CD8+ T cells, or bulk PBMC T cells (not recorded which). Receptors originate from a woman between 18 and 75 years old in good health. Each CDR3 is given with its conserved first and last residue.

CDR3: CSASRAYDSSYNSPLHF
J: TRBJ1-6
V: TRBV20-1

CDR3: CASSLGQAVSGELFF
J: TRBJ2-2
V: TRBV5-1

CDR3: CASSITGQTTDTQYF
J: TRBJ2-3
V: TRBV19

CDR3: CASWRDRREAFF
J: TRBJ1-1
V: TRBV5-4

CDR3: CSARATSGGNYNEQFF
J: TRBJ2-1
V: TRBV20-1

CDR3: CSAIRGHTGELFF
J: TRBJ2-2
V: TRBV20-1

CDR3: CASRPDRNEQFF
J: TRBJ2-1
V: TRBV5-1

CDR3: CAWSVKRGGGYTF
J: TRBJ1-2
V: TRBV30

CDR3: CSARLTPGQGIYEQYF
J: TRBJ2-7
V: TRBV20-1

CDR3: CASSPLDRGSYNEQFF
J: TRBJ2-1
V: TRBV7-8

CDR3: CASSGTSGSFGELFF
J: TRBJ2-2
V: TRBV27

CDR3: CASSAQGAKNIQYF
J: TRBJ2-4
V: TRBV5-6

CDR3: CASSRGEDLPRFF
J: TRBJ2-1
V: TRBV11-2

CDR3: CASSDPAAGANTGELFF
J: TRBJ2-2
V: TRBV2

CDR3: CSARDLAGGDTGELFF
J: TRBJ2-2
V: TRBV20-1

CDR3: CASSLTGVNQPQHF
J: TRBJ1-5
V: TRBV27

CDR3: CASSAGYSNQPQHF
J: TRBJ1-5
V: TRBV9

CDR3: CSVEGTGVFTGELFF
J: TRBJ2-2
V: TRBV29-1

CDR3: CASSWDTLAQETQYF
J: TRBJ2-5
V: TRBV5-4

CDR3: CSRRGDGADTQYF
J: TRBJ2-3
V: TRBV29-1

CDR3: CASSGDSLRETQYF
J: TRBJ2-5
V: TRBV5-4

CDR3: CASSPDPRGIQYF
J: TRBJ2-4
V: TRBV7-2

CDR3: CSANLAAEETQYF
J: TRBJ2-5
V: TRBV20-1

CDR3: CASSHQAGGLKDTQYF
J: TRBJ2-3
V: TRBV7-6

CDR3: CASSLTTPDEQYF
J: TRBJ2-7
V: TRBV5-5

CDR3: CSAALPGGSVADTQYF
J: TRBJ2-3
V: TRBV20-1

CDR3: CASSWGPRKGENIQYF
J: TRBJ2-4
V: TRBV11-2

CDR3: CASSTPLAYNEQFF
J: TRBJ2-1
V: TRBV19